This passage covers 6 T cell receptor beta chains from one sample sequenced in a study of T cells in Graves' hyperthyroidism and ophthalmopathy. Amplified TCR beta CDR3 regions came from RNA transcripts. HTBI primers were used for first-round RT-PCR of the TCR CDR3. One entry per CDR3 protein results from TCRdb running MiXCR on the multiplex PCR reads. The table lists 490,000 or so distinct CDR3 sequences, about 22% of them singletons, with roughly 49% in the top ten. Sample: blood. Source of these receptors: a woman in her 70s with Graves' ophthalmopathy.

The chain joins TRBV20-1 to TRBJ2-1; tentative D call: TRBD2 (6 bases). CDR1 and CDR2 (germline): DFQATT, SNEGSKA (reference sequence). Trimming took 1 base from V and 4 from J, leaving 14 bases between them. The CDR3 has 15 residues. CDR3 loop: CSARVGTGDYNEQFF. The CDR3 DNA follows: TGCAGTGCTAGAGTTGGGACTGGCGATTACAATGAGCAGTTCTTC.

This clonotype turned up a few times. V gene TRBV2 combines with J gene TRBJ1-5, with a tentative D call TRBD1 (6 bases). The CDR3 has 19 amino acids. The V and J ends lost 1 base and 4 bases respectively, with 23 bases between them. Looked up from germline, CDR1 is SNHLY and CDR2 is FYNNEI. The CDR3 DNA reads as TGTGCCAGCAGTGAAGGCGGCAGGGGACTCTTCAGAGGGAATCAGCCCCAGCATTTT. This gives the protein CASSEGGRGLFRGNQPQHF.

The rearrangement uses TRBV7-2 and TRBJ2-1, with 11 bases that match TRBD2. Germline trimming cut 2 bases from V and 5 bases from J; bases unmatched to any gene: 2. The CDR3 extends over 15 amino acids. CDR1 is SGHTA and CDR2 is FQGNSA in the germline V gene. The CDR3, as DNA: TGTGCCAGCAGCTTAACGGGACTAGCGGACAATGAGCAGTTCTTC. Encoded protein: CASSLTGLADNEQFF.

The rearrangement joins TRBV6-1 to TRBJ2-2; D remains unclear. V was shortened by 7 bases and J by 1 base, with 13 bases between the two germline ends. Germline-derived CDR1 and CDR2 are MNHNS and SASEGT. This CDR3 is built from 15 residues. The CDR3 DNA follows: TGTGCCAGCAACTCCGGGTCCCTGAACACCGGGGAGCTGTTTTTT. It codes for CASNSGSLNTGELFF.

Comment on this clonotype: The junction departs from germline at one end; a sequencing error may be responsible. This chain joins TRBV7-7 and TRBJ2-5; possibly TRBD2 for D (7 bases). The CDR3 loop spans 16 amino acids. The germline CDR1 and CDR2 sequences are SSHAT and FNYEAQ (reference sequence). The CDR3 is CASSLGGGAFQETQYF. The CDR3, as DNA: TGTGCTAGCAGCTTAGGAGGGGGGGCGTTCCAAGAGACCCAGTACTTC.

This clonotype showed up just a few times. V gene TRBV5-1 combines with J gene TRBJ2-7, with 7 bases matching TRBD2. V shed 6 bases and J 0 bases; nucleotides not matched to a gene: 9. Germline loops: CDR1 SGHRS, CDR2 YFSETQ. The CDR3 is made up of 15 amino acids. CDR3 residues: CASKRSSGGSYEQYF. The CDR3 region has the DNA TGCGCCAGCAAAAGGTCTAGCGGAGGCTCCTACGAGCAGTACTTC.